This entry concerns a single T cell receptor (beta chain). Its antigen remains unknown. Building of the TCR beta libraries involved iRepertoire HTBI primers and Arm-PCR of CDR3 regions. TCRdb re-called the multiplex PCR reads through MiXCR, storing one row per CDR3 protein. The sample has hundreds of thousands of distinct CDR3 sequences; approximately 13% are singletons. Time point meaning: newly diagnosed GD, antithyroid drugs for less than 3 months. The TCR library used RNA extracted from PBMCs. These data are taken from a study of regulatory T cells in long-lasting Graves disease. Study-level results: There was favoring of TRBV28, TRBJ1-2 and TRBJ2-5 in persistent disease.

Trimming pared 8 bases from V and 5 bases from J, leaving 13 bases between. The germline V gene has CDR1 SGHVS and CDR2 FNYEAQ. CDR3 size: 12 residues. These same records also appear under a second study, on T cells in Graves' hyperthyroidism and ophthalmopathy.

This TCR was sampled from a man aged 25-45 years with Graves disease. The chain uses TRBV7-6 and TRBJ2-7; maybe TRBD2 (6 bases). The material was peripheral blood mononuclear cells (PBMCs), obtained at new diagnosis, from a patient treated with antithyroid drugs. The CDR3 coding sequence is TGTGCCAGCGCCCGGGAGACCGACGAGCAGTACTTC. It translates to CASARETDEQYF.